The 13 T cell receptor beta chains reported below all come from one sample, sequenced in a study of blood T cell repertoires in COVID-19. Method: immunoSEQ multiplex PCR; TCRdb's copy keeps in-frame clones and lacks some. The sample yields 30,000 to 40,000 clones, less than 80% seen once. The sequencing sample was made of peripheral blood. The receptors originated from a man between 65 and 85 years old with COVID-19, enrolled during active disease.

There are a few counts of this clone. The V call is TRBV7-2, the J call TRBJ2-1; D is unresolved. Germline lookup yields CDR1 SGHTA and CDR2 FQGNSA. This CDR3 has 11 residues. The CDR3 here is CASGSYNEQFF. The CDR3 nucleotides are TGTGCTTCAGGTTCCTACAATGAGCAGTTCTTC.

V gene TRBV13 combines with J gene TRBJ2-7, with 13 bases matching TRBD2. Germline lookup yields CDR1 PRHDT and CDR2 FYEKMQ (reference sequence). The junction had 5 bases not matched to a gene; V was cut back by 0 bases and J by 0 bases. This CDR3 is 18 amino acids long. CDR3 loop: CASSLGRTSGSSSYEQYF. The CDR3 coding sequence is TGTGCCAGCAGCTTAGGCCGGACTAGCGGGAGTAGCTCCTACGAGCAGTACTTC.

The V gene is TRBV2, the J gene TRBJ1-3; D not certain. The CDR3 sequence is 13 residues long. The V gene lost 7 bases and the J gene lost 1 base, with 8 bases spanning the gap. Per germline, CDR1 SNHLY and CDR2 FYNNEI. CDR3 nucleotide sequence: TGTGCCAGCACGGGGATGTCTGGAAACACCATATATTTT. Amino acid sequence: CASTGMSGNTIYF.

The rearrangement joins TRBV6-2 or TRBV6-3 to TRBJ1-6; D not certain. Trimming took 0 bases from V and 0 from J, leaving 9 bases between them. This CDR3 is built from 17 residues. Germline-derived CDR1 and CDR2 are MNHEY and SVGEGT. The CDR3 region is CASSYSSKSSYNSPLHF. The CDR3 region has the DNA TGTGCCAGCAGTTACTCGTCTAAGAGCTCCTATAATTCACCCCTCCACTTT.

The V gene is TRBV7-9, the J gene TRBJ1-5; D is uncertain. Trimming cost V 8 bases and J 4 bases, with 6 bases left between them. The CDR3 totals 11 residues. Germline CDR1 reads SEHNR; CDR2 reads FQNEAQ (reference sequence). The DNA of the CDR3 is TGTGCCAGCGGGCCGAATCAGCCCCAGCATTTT. It encodes CASGPNQPQHF.

This clone was observed a handful of times. The chain recombines TRBV7-6 with TRBJ1-3; the D gene is possibly TRBD1 (6 bases). V was clipped by 1 base and J by 0 bases, with 19 bases between them. CDR1 and CDR2 (germline): SGHVS, FNYEAQ. CDR3 size: 19 residues. CDR3 in DNA: TGTGCCAGCAGCTTAGTTCCCCAGGGGATCAGGGGCTCTGGAAACACCATATATTTT. The encoded protein is CASSLVPQGIRGSGNTIYF.

The V gene is TRBV5-6, the J gene TRBJ1-2; no reliable D call. Between the trimmed V and J ends, which lost 0 bases and 1 base, there was a span of 7 bases. Germline V gene data show CDR1 as SGHDT and CDR2 as YYEEEE. CDR3 size: 14 residues. CDR3 sequence: CASSLDSFNYGYTF. The CDR3 bases are TGTGCCAGCAGCTTGGACAGCTTTAACTATGGCTACACCTTC.

The chain employs TRBV27 and TRBJ1-2; TRBD1 matches at 7 bases. CDR1 MNHEY and CDR2 SMNVEV come from the germline V gene (reference sequence). V was clipped by 4 bases and J by 7 bases; unmatched bases: 9. The CDR3 sequence is 14 residues long. The CDR3 here is CASSSNRGLSGYTF. DNA for the CDR3: TGTGCCAGCAGTTCTAACAGGGGCCTGAGTGGCTACACCTTC.

The chain recombines TRBV19 with TRBJ1-1; D is unclear. The CDR3 consists of 15 residues. V dropped 3 bases and J dropped 0 bases, with 11 bases sitting between them. Germline V gene sequence: CDR1 LNHDA, CDR2 SQIVND (reference sequence). The chain's CDR3 is CASSISVSMNTEAFF. The CDR3 nucleotides are TGTGCCAGTAGTATTTCAGTATCCATGAACACTGAAGCTTTCTTT.

V is TRBV7-6 and J is TRBJ2-2; TRBD1 matches at 10 bases. The CDR3 is 15 amino acids. Unmatched junction bases numbered 8, after V lost 7 bases and J lost 6 bases. Germline V lookup: CDR1 SGHVS, CDR2 FNYEAQ. CDR3 protein: CASTLGTGAAGELFF. DNA for the CDR3: TGTGCCAGCACATTGGGGACAGGGGCGGCCGGGGAGCTGTTTTTT.

This clone was recorded a few times. The chain recombines TRBV25-1 with TRBJ1-5; D is perhaps TRBD1 (5 bases). V was shortened by 4 bases and J by 6 bases, with 13 bases between the two germline ends. Germline V gene lookup returns CDR1 MGHDK and CDR2 SYGVNS. The CDR3 extends over 14 amino acids. The CDR3 protein is CASSALGVGQPQHF. The CDR3 nucleotides read TGTGCCAGCAGTGCTCTAGGGGTCGGTCAGCCCCAGCATTTT.

The table lists this clone with a count of one. The rearrangement uses TRBV30 and TRBJ1-5, with 9 bases matching TRBD1. CDR1 is GTSNPN and CDR2 is SVGIG in the germline V gene (reference sequence). The V segment lost 1 base and the J segment 2 bases; nucleotides outside the gene matches: 3. This CDR3 is 15 amino acids long. The CDR3 reads CAWSARQGGNQPQHF. CDR3 sequence (DNA): TGTGCCTGGAGTGCGAGACAGGGGGGCAATCAGCCCCAGCATTTT.

The chain combines TRBV6-2 or TRBV6-3 with TRBJ1-2; tentatively, D is TRBD1 (5 bases). Germline V gene sequence: CDR1 MNHEY, CDR2 SVGEGT. Trimming shortened V by 0 bases and J by 5 bases, and 7 bases separated the two germline ends. This CDR3 region has 13 residues. The CDR3 spells CASSYSGGYGYTF. The CDR3 coding sequence is TGTGCCAGCAGTTACTCCGGGGGGTATGGCTACACCTTC.